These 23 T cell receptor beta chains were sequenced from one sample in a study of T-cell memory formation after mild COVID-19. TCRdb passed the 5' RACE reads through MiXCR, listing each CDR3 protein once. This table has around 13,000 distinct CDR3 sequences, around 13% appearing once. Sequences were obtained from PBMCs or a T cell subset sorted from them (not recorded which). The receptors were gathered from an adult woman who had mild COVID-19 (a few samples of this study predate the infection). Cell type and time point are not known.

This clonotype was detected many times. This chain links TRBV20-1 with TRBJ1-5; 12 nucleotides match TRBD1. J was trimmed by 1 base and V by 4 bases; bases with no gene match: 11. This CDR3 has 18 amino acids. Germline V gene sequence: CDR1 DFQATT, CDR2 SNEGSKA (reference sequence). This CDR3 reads CSAIKPGQGAESNQPQHF. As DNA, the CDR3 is TGCAGTGCTATAAAGCCGGGACAGGGGGCGGAGAGCAATCAGCCCCAGCATTTT.

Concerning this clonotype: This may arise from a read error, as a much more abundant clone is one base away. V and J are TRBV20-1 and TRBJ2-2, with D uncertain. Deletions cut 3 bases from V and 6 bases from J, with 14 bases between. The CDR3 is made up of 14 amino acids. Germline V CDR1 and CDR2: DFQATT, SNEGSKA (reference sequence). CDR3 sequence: CSARGPYLSGELFF. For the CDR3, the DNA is TGCAGTGCTAGGGGTCCCTATCTTTCCGGGGAGCTGTTTTTT.

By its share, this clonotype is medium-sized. CDR3 nucleotides: TGCAGTGCTAGAGGCAACCCCGACTACGAGCAGTACTTC. This encodes CSARGNPDYEQYF. This chain joins TRBV20-1 and TRBJ2-7; the D is unclear. V lost 1 base and J 3 bases, leaving 10 bases between the germline ends. CDR1 is DFQATT and CDR2 is SNEGSKA in the germline V gene (reference sequence). This CDR3 is built from 13 residues.

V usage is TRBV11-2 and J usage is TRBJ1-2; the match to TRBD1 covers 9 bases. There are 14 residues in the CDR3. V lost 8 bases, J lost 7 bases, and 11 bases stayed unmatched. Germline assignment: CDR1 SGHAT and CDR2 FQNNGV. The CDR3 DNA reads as TGTGCCAGCGGTGGGAGGACAGGGGCTTTTGGCTACACCTTC. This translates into CASGGRTGAFGYTF.

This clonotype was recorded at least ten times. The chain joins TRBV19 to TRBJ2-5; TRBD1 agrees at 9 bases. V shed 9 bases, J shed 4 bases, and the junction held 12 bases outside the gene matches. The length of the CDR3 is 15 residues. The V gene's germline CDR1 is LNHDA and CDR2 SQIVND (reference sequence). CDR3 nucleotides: TGTGCCAGCACCCCGGGACAGGGAATAGGAGAGACCCAGTACTTC. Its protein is CASTPGQGIGETQYF.

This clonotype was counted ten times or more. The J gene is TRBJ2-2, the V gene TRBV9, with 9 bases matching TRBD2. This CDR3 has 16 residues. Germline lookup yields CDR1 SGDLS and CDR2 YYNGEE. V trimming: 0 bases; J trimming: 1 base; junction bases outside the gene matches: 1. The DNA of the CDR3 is TGTGCCAGCAGCGTAGCGACTAGCGGGAACACCGGGGAGCTGTTTTTT. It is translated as CASSVATSGNTGELFF.

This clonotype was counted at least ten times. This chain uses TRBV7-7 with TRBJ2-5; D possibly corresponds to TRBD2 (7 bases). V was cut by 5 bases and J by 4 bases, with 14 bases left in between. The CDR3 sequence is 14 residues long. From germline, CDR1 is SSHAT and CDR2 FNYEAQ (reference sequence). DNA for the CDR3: TGTGCCAGCAGCCAAGGGGGGGGTCCAGAGACCCAGTACTTC. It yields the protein CASSQGGGPETQYF.

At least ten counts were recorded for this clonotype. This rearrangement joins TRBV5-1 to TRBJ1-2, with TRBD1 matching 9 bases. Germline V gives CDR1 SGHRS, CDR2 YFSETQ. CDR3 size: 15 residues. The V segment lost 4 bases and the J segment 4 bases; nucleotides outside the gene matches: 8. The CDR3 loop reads CASSITGGDGYGYTF. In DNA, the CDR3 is TGCGCCAGCAGCATTACAGGGGGCGATGGCTATGGCTACACCTTC. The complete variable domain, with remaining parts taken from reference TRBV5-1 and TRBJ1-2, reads KAGVTQTPRYLIKTRGQQVTLSCSPISGHRSVSWYQQTPGQGLQFLFEYFSETQRNKGNFPGRFSGRQFSNSRSEMNVSTLELGDSALYLCASSITGGDGYGYTFGSGTRLTVV.

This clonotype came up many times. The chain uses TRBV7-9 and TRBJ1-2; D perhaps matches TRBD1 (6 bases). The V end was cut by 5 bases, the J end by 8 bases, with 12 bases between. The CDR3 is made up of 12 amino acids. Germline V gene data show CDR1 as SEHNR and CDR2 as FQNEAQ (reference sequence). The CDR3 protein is CASSLTGNGYTF. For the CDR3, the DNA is TGTGCCAGCAGCCTAACAGGGAACGGCTACACCTTC.

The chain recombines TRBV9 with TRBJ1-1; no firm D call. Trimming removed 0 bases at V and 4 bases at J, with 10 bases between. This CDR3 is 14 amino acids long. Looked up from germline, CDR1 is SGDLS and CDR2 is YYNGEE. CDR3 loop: CASSVASGGTEAFF. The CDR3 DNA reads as TGTGCCAGCAGCGTAGCCTCGGGTGGCACTGAAGCTTTCTTT.

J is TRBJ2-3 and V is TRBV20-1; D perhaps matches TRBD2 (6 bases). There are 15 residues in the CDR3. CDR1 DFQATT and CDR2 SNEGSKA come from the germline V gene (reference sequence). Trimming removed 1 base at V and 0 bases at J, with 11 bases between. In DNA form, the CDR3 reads TGCAGTGCTAGAGTCGGGACTTCTAGCACAGATACGCAGTATTTT. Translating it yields CSARVGTSSTDTQYF.

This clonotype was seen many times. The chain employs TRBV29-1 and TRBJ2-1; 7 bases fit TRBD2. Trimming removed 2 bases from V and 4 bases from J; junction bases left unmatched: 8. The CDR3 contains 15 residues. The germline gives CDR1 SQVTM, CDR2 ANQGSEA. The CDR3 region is CSVEPLAETYNEQFF. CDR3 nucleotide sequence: TGCAGCGTTGAACCGCTAGCGGAGACATACAATGAGCAGTTCTTC.

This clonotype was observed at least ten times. The CDR3, as DNA: TGTGCCAGCACCGCTGACGAGCGGGGCTACACAGATACGCAGTATTTT. It specifies CASTADERGYTDTQYF. V and J are TRBV18 and TRBJ2-3; 7 bases map to TRBD2. Germline CDR1 is KGHSH and CDR2 is LQKENI. The CDR3 length is 16 residues. Trimming took 8 bases from V and 2 from J; bases not matched to a gene: 13.

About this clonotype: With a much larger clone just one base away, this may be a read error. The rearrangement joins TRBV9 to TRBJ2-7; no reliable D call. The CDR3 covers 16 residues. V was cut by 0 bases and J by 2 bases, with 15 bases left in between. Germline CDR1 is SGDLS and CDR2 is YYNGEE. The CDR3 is CASSVALRVEAYEQYF. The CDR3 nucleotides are TGTGCCAGCAGCGTAGCCCTCCGGGTAGAGGCCTACGAGCAGTACTTC. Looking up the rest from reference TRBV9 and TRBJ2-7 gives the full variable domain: DSGVTQTPKHLITATGQRVTLRCSPRSGDLSVYWYQQSLDQGLQFLIQYYNGEERAKGNILERFSAQQFPDLHSELNLSSLELGDSALYFCASSVALRVEAYEQYFGPGTRLTVT.

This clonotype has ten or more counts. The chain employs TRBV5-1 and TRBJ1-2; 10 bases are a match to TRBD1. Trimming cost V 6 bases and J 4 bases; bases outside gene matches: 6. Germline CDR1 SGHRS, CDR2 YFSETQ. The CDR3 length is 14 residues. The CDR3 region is CASTTGGAGYGYTF. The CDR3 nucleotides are TGCGCCAGCACGACAGGGGGCGCCGGCTATGGCTACACCTTC.

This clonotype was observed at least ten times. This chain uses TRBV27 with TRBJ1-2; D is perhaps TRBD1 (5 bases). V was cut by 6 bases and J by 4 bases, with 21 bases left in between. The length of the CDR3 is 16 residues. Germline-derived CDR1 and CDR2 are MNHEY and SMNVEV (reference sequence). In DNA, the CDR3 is TGTGCCAGCAGCCTCTTTCGTGGGGCAGATGGCTATGGCTACACCTTC. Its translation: CASSLFRGADGYGYTF.

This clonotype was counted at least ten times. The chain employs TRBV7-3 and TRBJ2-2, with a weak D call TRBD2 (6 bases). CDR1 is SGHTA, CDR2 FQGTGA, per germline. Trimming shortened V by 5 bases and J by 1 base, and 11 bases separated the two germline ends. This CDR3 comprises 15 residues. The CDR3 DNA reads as TGTGCCAGCAGCCGCGCGGGGAAGAACACCGGGGAGCTGTTTTTT. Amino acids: CASSRAGKNTGELFF.

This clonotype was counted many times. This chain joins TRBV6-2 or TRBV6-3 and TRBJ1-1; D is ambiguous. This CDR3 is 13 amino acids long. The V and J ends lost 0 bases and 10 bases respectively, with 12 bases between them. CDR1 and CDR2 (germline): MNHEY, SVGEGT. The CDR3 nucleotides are TGTGCCAGCAGTTACTCGAATGGCCTAAGAGCTTTCTTT. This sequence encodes CASSYSNGLRAFF.

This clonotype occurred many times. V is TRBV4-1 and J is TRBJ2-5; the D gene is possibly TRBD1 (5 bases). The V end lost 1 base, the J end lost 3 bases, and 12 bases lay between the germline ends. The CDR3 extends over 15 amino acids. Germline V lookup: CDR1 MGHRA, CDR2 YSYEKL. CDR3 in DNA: TGCGCCAGCAGCCAAGTACAGGTTCTCGAAGAGACCCAGTACTTC. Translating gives CASSQVQVLEETQYF.

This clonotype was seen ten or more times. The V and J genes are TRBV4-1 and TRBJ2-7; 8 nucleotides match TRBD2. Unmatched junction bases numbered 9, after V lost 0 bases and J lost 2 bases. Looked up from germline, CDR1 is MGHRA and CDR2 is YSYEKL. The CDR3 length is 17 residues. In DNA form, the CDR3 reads TGCGCCAGCAGCCAAGAAGGCCCCCGGGGGGGAACCTACGAGCAGTACTTC. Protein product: CASSQEGPRGGTYEQYF.

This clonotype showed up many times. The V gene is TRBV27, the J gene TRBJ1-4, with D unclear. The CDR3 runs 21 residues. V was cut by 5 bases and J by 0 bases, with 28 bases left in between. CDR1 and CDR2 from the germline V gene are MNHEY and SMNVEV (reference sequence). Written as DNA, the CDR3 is TGTGCCAGCAGTCCTTACCCCCCGACGGTTCCCGGCCTACCAACTAATGAAAAACTGTTTTTT. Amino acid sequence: CASSPYPPTVPGLPTNEKLFF. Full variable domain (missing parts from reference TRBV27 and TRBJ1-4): EAQVTQNPRYLITVTGKKLTVTCSQNMNHEYMSWYRQDPGLGLRQIYYSMNVEVTDKGDVPEGYKVSRKEKRNFPLILESPSPNQTSLYFCASSPYPPTVPGLPTNEKLFFGSGTQLSVL.

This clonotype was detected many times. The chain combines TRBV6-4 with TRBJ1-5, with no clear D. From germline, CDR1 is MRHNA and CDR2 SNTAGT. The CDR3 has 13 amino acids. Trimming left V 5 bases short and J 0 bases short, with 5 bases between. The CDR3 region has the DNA TGTGCCAGCAGTCCCGATAGCAATCAGCCCCAGCATTTT. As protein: CASSPDSNQPQHF.

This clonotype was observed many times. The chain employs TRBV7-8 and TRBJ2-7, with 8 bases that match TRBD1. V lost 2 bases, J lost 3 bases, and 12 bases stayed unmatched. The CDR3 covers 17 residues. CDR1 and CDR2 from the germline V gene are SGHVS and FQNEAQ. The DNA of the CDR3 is TGTGCCAGCAGCTTATCAGAAACCGGGACAGGACGCTACGAGCAGTACTTC. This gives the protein CASSLSETGTGRYEQYF. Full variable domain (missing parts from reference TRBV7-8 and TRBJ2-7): GAGVSQSPRYKVAKRGQDVALRCDPISGHVSLFWYQQALGQGPEFLTYFQNEAQLDKSGLPSDRFFAERPEGSVSTLKIQRTQQEDSAVYLCASSLSETGTGRYEQYFGPGTRLTVT.